The rows below give T cell receptor beta chains drawn from one sample of a study of CD8+ T cells in alopecia areata. Sequencing used immunoSEQ multiplex PCR; TCRdb keeps in-frame clones, though not all of them. The table has 150,000 to 250,000 clones, more than 55% seen once. The material was CD4+ T cells sorted from blood, obtained at week 4, from a patient treated with tofacitinib. These receptors originate from a human donor with alopecia areata. The conserved cysteine and the conserved F or W are not part of the CDR3 here. Each record gives: V gene, clone size, CDR3 length, J gene, CDR3 protein. A row's size may be missing; if present it is once, few, many or a size class.

TRBV7-9	few	12	TRBJ2-3	ASSSLGLFDTQY
TRBV29-1	few	13	TRBJ2-3	SVEIGEFGTDTQY
TRBV5-4	few	12	TRBJ2-2	ASSLPDYTGELF
TRBV5-1	few	14	TRBJ2-5	ASRLSGQAFQETQY
TRBV15	.	11	.	ATSREYFYEQY
TRBV7-9	once	10	TRBJ1-1	ASSLEARVAF
TRBV30	.	10	TRBJ1-1	AWSWGNTEAF
TRBV29-1	.	11	TRBJ1-1	SVLQVGGTEAF
TRBV29-1	.	10	TRBJ1-1	SVGGASSEAF
TRBV30	.	13	TRBJ2-1	AWSGRTGWYNEQF
TRBV28	.	9	TRBJ2-1	ASLSRDEQF
TRBV30	.	13	TRBJ2-3	AWSVSGGIADTQY
TRBV5-4	.	12	TRBJ1-6	ASSPGVDNSPLH
TRBV6-1	.	14	TRBJ1-4	ASSEPLRQGNEKLF
TRBV2	.	12	TRBJ2-5	ASSGNRAQETQY
TRBV6-1	.	13	TRBJ2-7	ASSDRGTGGWEQY
TRBV23-1	.	12	TRBJ1-4	ASQKDIANEKLF
TRBV30	once	13	TRBJ1-5	AWSGQVNSNQPQH
TRBV28	few	11	TRBJ1-1	ASSFGSNTEAF
TRBV7-6	.	12	TRBJ1-1	ASSSPGGETEAF
TRBV30	.	11	TRBJ2-5	ALGRANEETQY
TRBV29-1	few	8	TRBJ2-5	SVEAETQY
TRBV7-2	few	10	TRBJ1-5	ASSLQDQPQH
TRBV2	.	13	TRBJ2-7	ASSDPAGTVYEQY
TRBV28	once	11	TRBJ2-7	ASSGGDLYEQY
TRBV30	.	11	TRBJ2-1	ACTGTGDNEQF
TRBV30	.	12	TRBJ1-2	AGLPGGGGDGYT
TRBV7-2	.	12	TRBJ2-5	ASSLSLGAETQY
TRBV7-3	.	12	TRBJ2-1	ASSLTGSYNEQF
TRBV7-9	.	14	TRBJ2-3	ASSSSGLAGTDTQY
TRBV30	.	10	TRBJ1-3	AVQTSGNTIY
TRBV5-1	.	14	TRBJ2-5	ASSSGLAGGQETQY
TRBV7-2	.	14	TRBJ2-3	ASRPGREVGTDTQY
TRBV10-3	.	11	.	AIRSGPDYEQY
TRBV4-1	few	12	TRBJ1-5	ASSQGRGNQPQH
TRBV7-2	.	12	TRBJ2-5	ASSPGLVQETQY
TRBV7-2	few	11	TRBJ2-5	ASSNRGAETQY
TRBV25-1	.	14	TRBJ2-5	ASGYRLAGGLETQY
TRBV2	.	8	TRBJ2-7	ASSRAEQY
TRBV7-2	.	13	TRBJ1-2	ASSNPGGRGYGYT
TRBV7-6	.	13	TRBJ1-2	ASSLMAGGNYGYT
TRBV29-1	.	11	TRBJ1-1	SVERALNTEAF